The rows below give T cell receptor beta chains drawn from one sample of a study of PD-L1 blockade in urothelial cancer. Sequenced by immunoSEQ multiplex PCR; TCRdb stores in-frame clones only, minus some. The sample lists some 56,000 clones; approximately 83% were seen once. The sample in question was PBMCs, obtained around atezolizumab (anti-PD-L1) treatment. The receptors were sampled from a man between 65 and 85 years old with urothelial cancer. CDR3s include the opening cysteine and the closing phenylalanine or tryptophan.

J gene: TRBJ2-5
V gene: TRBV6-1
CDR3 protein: CASSENGRETQYF

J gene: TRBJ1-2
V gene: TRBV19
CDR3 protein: CASSTIPRGTGGYTF

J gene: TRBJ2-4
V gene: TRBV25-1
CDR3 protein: CASSEPQGAPDIQYF

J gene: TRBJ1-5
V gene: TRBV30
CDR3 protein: CAWSLQGNQPQHF

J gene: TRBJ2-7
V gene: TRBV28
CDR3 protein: CASHQGALAGSYEQYF

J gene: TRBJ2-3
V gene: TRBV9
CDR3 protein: CASSARRGGQSTDTQYF

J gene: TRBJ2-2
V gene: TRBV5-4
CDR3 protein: CASSSKTSGTMNTGELFF

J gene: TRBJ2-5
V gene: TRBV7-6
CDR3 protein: CASSPPLAGVETQYF

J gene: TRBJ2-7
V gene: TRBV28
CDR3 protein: CASRRGVYEQYF

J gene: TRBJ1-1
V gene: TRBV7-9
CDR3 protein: CASLPGTGDRTEAFF

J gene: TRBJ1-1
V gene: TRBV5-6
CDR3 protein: CASSWGPGGTEAFF

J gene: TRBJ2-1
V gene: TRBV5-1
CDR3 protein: CASSLRLMGHEQFF

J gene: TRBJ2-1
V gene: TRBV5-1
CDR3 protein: CASSLGWGSGSSYEQFF

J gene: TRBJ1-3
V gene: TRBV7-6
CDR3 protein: CASSPSTAGNTIYF

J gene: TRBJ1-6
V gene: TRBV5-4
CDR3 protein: CASSWTGGNSPLHF

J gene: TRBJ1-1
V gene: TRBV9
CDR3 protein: CASSVGQILMNTEAFF

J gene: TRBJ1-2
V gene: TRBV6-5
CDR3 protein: CASSRQPNYGYTF

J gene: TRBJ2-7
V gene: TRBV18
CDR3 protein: CASSQQTGDLSYEQYF

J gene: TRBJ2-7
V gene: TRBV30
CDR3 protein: CAWGPGTPYEQYF

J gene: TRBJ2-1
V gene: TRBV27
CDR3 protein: CASSPRTSWSYNEQFF

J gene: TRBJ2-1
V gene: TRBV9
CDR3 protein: CASSVGGGAYNEQFF

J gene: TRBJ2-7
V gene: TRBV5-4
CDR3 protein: CASSTRASTSGTYEQYF

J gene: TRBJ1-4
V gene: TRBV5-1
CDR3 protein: CASSHGGTENEKLFF

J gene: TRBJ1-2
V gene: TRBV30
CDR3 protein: CAWRPTGIYGYTF

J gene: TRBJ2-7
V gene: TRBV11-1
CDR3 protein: CASSLRVTRGAYEQYF

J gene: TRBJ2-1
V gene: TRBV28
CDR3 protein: CASSSGVSEQFF

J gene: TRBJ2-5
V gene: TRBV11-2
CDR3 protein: CASSLVQGQETQYF

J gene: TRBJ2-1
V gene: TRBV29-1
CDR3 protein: CSSRLAGGREQFF

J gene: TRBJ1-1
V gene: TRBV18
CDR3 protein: CASSPAGLSTEAFF

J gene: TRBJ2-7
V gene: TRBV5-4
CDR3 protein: CASSPDPTAMYEQYF

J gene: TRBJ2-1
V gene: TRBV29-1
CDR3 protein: CSVEDLDLGSSYNEQFF

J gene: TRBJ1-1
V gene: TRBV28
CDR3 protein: CASSLMAGGTEAFF

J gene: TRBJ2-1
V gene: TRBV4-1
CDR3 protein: CASSQGGGYNEQFF

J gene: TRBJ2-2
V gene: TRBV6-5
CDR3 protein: CASSYGRANTGELFF

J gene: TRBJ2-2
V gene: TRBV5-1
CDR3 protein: CASSLGASNTGELFF

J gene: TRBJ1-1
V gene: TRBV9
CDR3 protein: CASSVGEGRTEAFF

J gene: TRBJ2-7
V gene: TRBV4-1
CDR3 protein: CASSQDMFSGSIYEQYF

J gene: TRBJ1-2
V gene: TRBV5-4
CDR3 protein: CASSRGWTNYGYTF

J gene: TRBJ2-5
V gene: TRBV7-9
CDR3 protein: CASRPGGAVETQYF

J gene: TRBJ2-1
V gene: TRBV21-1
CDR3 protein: CASSKVGRAHHPLYNEQFF

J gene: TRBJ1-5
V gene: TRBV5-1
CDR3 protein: CASSLSGGQPQHF

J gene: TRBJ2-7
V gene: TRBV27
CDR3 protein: CASSPRQGSPHEQYF

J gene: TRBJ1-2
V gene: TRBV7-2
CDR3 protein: CASSLGWSNGYTF

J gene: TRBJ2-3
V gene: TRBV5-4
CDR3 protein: CASSPLAGVGRYAYF